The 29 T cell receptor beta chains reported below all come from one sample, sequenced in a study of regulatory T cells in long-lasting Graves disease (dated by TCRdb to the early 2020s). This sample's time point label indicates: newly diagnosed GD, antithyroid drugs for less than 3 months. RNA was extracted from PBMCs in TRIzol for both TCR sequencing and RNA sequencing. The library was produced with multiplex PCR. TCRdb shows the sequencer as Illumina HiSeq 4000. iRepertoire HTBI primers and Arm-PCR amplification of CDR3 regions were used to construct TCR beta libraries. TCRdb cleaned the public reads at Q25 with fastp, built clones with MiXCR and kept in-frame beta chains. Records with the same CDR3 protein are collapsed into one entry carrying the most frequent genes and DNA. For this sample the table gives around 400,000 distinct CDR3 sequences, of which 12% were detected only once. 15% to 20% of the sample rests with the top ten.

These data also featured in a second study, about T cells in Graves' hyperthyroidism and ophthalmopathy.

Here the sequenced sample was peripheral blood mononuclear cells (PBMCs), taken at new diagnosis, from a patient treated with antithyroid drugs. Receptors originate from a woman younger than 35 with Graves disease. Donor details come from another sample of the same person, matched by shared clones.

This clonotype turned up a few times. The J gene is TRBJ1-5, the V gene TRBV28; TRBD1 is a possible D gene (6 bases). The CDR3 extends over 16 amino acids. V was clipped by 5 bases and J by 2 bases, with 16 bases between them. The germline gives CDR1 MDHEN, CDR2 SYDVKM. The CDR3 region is CASSPAEGDRNQPQHF. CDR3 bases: TGTGCCAGCAGTCCCGCGGAGGGGGATCGCAATCAGCCCCAGCATTTT.

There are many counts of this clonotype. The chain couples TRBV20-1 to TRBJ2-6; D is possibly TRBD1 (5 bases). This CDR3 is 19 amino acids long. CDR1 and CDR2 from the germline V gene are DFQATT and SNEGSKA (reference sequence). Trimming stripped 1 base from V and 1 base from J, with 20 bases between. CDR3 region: CSARVQDPLLLSGANVLTF. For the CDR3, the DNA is TGCAGTGCTAGAGTACAGGATCCACTTTTGCTATCTGGGGCCAACGTCCTGACTTTC.

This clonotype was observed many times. CDR3 residues: CASSDQGRHEQYV. Written as DNA, the CDR3 is TGTGCCAGCAGTGACCAGGGACGCCACGAGCAGTACGTC. This chain links TRBV6-2 or TRBV6-3 with TRBJ2-7; D is perhaps TRBD1 or TRBD2 (5 bases each). The CDR3 spans 13 residues. Germline-derived CDR1 and CDR2 are MNHEY and SVGEGT. V was pared by 5 bases and J by 5 bases, with 13 bases between.

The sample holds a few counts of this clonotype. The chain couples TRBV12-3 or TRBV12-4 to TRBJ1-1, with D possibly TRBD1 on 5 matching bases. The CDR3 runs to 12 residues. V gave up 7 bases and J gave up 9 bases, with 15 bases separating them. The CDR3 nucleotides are TGTGCCAGCACCATACTAGAGGGGCAAGCTTTCTTT. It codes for CASTILEGQAFF.

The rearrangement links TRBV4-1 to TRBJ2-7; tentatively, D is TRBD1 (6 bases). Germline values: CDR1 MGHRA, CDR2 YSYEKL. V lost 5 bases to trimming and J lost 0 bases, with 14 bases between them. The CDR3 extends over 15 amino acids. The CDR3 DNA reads TGCGCCAGCAGCGCAGGGGTCGGCAGCTCCTACGAGCAGTACGTC. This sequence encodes CASSAGVGSSYEQYV.

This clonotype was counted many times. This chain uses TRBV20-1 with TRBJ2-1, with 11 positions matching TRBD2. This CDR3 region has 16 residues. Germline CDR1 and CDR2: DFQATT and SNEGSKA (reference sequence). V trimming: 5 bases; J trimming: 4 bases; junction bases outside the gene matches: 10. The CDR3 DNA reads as TGCAGTGCTCGAAAGACACTAGCGGGGGATTACAATGAGCAGTTCTTC. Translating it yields CSARKTLAGDYNEQFF.

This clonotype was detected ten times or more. This chain's CDR3 is CSASGSEQYF. For the CDR3, the DNA is TGCAGTGCCAGCGGGAGCGAGCAGTACTTC. This chain joins TRBV20-1 and TRBJ2-7; 8 bases are shared with TRBD2. The germline CDR1 and CDR2 sequences are DFQATT and SNEGSKA (reference sequence). Trimming took 6 bases from V and 6 from J; bases not matched to a gene: 1. This CDR3 contains 10 residues.

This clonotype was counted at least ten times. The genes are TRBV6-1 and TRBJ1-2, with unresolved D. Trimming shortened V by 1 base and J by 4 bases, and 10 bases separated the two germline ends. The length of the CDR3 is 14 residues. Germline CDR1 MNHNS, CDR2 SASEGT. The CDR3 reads CASSEERALYGYTF. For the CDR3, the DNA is TGTGCCAGCAGTGAAGAACGGGCTCTCTATGGCTACACCTTC.

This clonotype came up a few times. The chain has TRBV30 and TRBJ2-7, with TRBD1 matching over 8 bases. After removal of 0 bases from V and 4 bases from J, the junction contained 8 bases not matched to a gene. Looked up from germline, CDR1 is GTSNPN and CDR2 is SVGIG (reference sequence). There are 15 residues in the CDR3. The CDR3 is CAWSVRGGTGYEQYF. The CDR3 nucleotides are TGTGCCTGGAGTGTACGTGGGGGGACAGGATACGAGCAGTACTTC. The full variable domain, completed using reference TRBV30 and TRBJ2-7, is SQTIHQWPATLVQPVGSPLSLECTVEGTSNPNLYWYRQAAGRGLQLLFYSVGIGQISSEVPQNLSASRPQDRQFILSSKKLLLSDSGFYLCAWSVRGGTGYEQYFGPGTRLTVT.

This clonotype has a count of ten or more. Here the CDR3 DNA reads TGTGCCAGCACGGGGAGACGGACTCAGGATGAAAAACTGTTTTTT. This translates into CASTGRRTQDEKLFF. The chain recombines TRBV27 with TRBJ1-4; D not certain. The CDR3 is made up of 15 amino acids. Germline values: CDR1 MNHEY, CDR2 SMNVEV (reference sequence). The V and J ends lost 7 bases and 6 bases respectively, with 18 bases between them.

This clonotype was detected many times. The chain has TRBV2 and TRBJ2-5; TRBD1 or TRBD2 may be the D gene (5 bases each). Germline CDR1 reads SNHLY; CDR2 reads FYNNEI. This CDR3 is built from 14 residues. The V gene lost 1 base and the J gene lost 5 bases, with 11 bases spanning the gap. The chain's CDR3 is CASSEEHWGETQYF. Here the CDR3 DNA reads TGTGCCAGCAGTGAAGAACATTGGGGGGAGACCCAGTACTTC.

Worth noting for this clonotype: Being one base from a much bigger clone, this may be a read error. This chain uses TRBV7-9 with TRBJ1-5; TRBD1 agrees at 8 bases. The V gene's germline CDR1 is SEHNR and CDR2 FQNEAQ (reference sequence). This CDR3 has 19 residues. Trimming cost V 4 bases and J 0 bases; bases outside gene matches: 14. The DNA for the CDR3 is TGTGCCAGCAGCTCCATAAGCGGACAGGGCTCCTATAGCAATCAGCCCCAGCATTTT. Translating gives CASSSISGQGSYSNQPQHF.

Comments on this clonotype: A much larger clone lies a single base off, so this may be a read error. The DNA for the CDR3 is TGTGCCGGCAGTTTAGAACTAGCCAAAAACATTCAGTACTTC. Protein: CAGSLELAKNIQYF. The chain carries TRBV12-3 or TRBV12-4 and TRBJ2-4, with no clear D. The CDR3 contains 14 residues.

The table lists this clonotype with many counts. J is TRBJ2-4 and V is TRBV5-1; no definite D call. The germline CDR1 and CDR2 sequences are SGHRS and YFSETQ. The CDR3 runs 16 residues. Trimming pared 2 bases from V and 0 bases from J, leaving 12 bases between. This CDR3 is CASSLRPNSAKNIQYF. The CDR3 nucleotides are TGCGCCAGCAGCTTAAGACCCAACTCAGCCAAAAACATTCAGTACTTC. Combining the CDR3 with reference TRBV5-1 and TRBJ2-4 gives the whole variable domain KAGVTQTPRYLIKTRGQQVTLSCSPISGHRSVSWYQQTPGQGLQFLFEYFSETQRNKGNFPGRFSGRQFSNSRSEMNVSTLELGDSALYLCASSLRPNSAKNIQYFGAGTRLSVL.

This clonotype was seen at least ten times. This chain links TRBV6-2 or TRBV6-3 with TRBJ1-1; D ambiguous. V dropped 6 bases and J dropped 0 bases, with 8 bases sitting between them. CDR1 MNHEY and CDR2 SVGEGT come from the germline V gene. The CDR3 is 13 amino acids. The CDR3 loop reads CASSAFMNTEAFF. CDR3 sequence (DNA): TGTGCCAGCAGCGCGTTCATGAACACTGAAGCTTTCTTT.

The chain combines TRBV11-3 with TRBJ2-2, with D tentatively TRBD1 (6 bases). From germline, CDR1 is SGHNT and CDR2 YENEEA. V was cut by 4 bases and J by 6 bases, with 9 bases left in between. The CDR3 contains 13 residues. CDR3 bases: TGTGCCAGCAGCTCCACAGGGCCCGGGGAGCTGTTTTTT. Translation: CASSSTGPGELFF.

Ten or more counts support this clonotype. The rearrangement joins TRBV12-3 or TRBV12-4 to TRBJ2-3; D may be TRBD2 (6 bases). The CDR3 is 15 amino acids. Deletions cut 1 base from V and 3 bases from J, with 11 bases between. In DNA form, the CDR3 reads TGTGCCAGCAGTTTAGTTGGCGGGGTTACAGATACGCAGTATTTT. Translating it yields CASSLVGGVTDTQYF.

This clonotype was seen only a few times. CDR3 in amino acids: CASSQVLRGRVGAFF. DNA for the CDR3: TGTGCCAGCAGCCAAGTTCTCAGGGGGCGGGTGGGGGCTTTCTTT. V and J are TRBV4-2 and TRBJ1-1; TRBD1 matches 8 bases. J lost 11 bases, V lost 1 base, and 12 bases had no gene match. Germline V gene data show CDR1 as LGHNA and CDR2 as YNFKEQ. CDR3 length: 15 residues.

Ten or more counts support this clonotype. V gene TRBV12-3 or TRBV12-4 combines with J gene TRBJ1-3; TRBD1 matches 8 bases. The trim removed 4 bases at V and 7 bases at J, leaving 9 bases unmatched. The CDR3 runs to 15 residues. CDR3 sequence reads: CASSWPGGWGNTIYF. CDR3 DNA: TGTGCCAGCAGTTGGCCAGGGGGCTGGGGCAACACCATATATTTT.

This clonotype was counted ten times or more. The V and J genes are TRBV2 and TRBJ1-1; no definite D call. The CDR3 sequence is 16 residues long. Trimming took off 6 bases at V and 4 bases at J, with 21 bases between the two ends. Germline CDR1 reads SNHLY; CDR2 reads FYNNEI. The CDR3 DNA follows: TGTGCCAGCAGACCGAAGATGGGGTTGGTTCGCACTGAAGCTTTCTTT. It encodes CASRPKMGLVRTEAFF.

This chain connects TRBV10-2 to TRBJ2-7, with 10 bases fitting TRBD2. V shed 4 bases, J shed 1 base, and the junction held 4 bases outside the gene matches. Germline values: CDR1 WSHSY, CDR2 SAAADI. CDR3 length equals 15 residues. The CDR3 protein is CASSGILAGSYEQYF. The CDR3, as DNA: TGCGCCAGCAGTGGTATACTAGCGGGGTCCTACGAGCAGTACTTC.

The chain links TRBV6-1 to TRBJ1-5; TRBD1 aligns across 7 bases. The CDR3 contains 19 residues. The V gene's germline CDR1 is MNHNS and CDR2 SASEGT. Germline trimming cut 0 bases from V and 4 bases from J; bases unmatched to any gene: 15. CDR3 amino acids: CASSEARWDSCLGNQPQHF. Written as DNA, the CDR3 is TGTGCCAGCAGTGAAGCACGATGGGACAGTTGCCTTGGGAATCAGCCCCAGCATTTT.

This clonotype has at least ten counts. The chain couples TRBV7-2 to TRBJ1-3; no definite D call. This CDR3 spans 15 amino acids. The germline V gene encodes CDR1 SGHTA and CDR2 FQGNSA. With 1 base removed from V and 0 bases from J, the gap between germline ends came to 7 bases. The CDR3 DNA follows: TGTGCCAGCAGCTTAGGGGCAGCCTCTGGAAACACCATATATTTT. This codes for CASSLGAASGNTIYF.

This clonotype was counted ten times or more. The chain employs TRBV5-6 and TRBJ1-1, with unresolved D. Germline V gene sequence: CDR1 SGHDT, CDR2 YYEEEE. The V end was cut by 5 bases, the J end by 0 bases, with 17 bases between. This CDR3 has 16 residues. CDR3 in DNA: TGTGCCAGCAGTCCGGGCCCGGCCATTTTGAACACTGAAGCTTTCTTT. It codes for CASSPGPAILNTEAFF. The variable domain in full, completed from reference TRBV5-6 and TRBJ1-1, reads DAGVTQSPTHLIKTRGQQVTLRCSPKSGHDTVSWYQQALGQGPQFIFQYYEEEERQRGNFPDRFSGHQFPNYSSELNVNALLLGDSALYLCASSPGPAILNTEAFFGQGTRLTVV.

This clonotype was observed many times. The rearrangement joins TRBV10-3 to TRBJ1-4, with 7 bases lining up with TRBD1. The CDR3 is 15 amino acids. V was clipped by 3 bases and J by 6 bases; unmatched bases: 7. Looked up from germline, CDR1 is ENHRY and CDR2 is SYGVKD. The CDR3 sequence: CAISDLGGNDEKLFF. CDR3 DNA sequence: TGTGCCATCAGTGATCTAGGGGGCAACGATGAAAAACTGTTTTTT.

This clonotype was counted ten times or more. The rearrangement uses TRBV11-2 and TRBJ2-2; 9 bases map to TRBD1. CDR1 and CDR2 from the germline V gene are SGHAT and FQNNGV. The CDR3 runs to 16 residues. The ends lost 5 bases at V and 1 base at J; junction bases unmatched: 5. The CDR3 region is CASSTPGQGNTGELFF. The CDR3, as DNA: TGTGCCAGCAGCACCCCGGGACAGGGGAACACCGGGGAGCTGTTTTTT. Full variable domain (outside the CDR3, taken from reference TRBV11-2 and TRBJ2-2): EAGVAQSPRYKIIEKRQSVAFWCNPISGHATLYWYQQILGQGPKLLIQFQNNGVVDDSQLPKDRFSAERLKGVDSTLKIQPAKLEDSAVYLCASSTPGQGNTGELFFGEGSRLTVL.

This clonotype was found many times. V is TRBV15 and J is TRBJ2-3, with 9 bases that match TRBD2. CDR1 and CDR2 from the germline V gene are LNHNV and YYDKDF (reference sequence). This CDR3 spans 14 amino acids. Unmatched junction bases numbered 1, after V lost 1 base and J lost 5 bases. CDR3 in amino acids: CATSRARGGDTQYF. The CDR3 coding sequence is TGTGCCACCAGCAGAGCGCGGGGGGGAGATACGCAGTATTTT.

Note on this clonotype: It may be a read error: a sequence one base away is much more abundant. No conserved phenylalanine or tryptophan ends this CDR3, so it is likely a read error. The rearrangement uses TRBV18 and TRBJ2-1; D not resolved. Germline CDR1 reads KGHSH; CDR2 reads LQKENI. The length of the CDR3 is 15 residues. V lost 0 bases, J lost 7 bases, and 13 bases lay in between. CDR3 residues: CASSPPNSWQNEQFP. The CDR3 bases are TGTGCCAGCTCACCACCGAATTCGTGGCAGAATGAGCAGTTCCCC.

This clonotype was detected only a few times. CDR3 nucleotides: TGTGCCAGCAGCTTGTCAACCCCTCGGTTAGGGGAAGGCAACGTCCTGACTTTC. It encodes CASSLSTPRLGEGNVLTF. The J gene is TRBJ2-6, the V gene TRBV5-8; D perhaps matches TRBD1 (5 bases). The germline V gene encodes CDR1 SGHTS and CDR2 YDEGEE. Trimming shortened V by 1 base and J by 9 bases, and 23 bases separated the two germline ends. The CDR3 consists of 18 residues.